Presented here are 5 T cell receptor beta chains from one specimen sequenced in a study of T cells in Graves' hyperthyroidism and ophthalmopathy. Amplified regions were TCR beta CDR3 sequences from RNA transcripts. The HTBI primer set served for first-round RT-PCR of the TCR CDR3. MiXCR, run by TCRdb on the multiplex PCR reads, gives a single entry per CDR3 protein. The table includes about 250,000 distinct CDR3 sequences, approximately 20% detected once. The specimen sequenced was blood. These TCRs come from a man aged 25-45 years with Graves' ophthalmopathy.

The chain combines TRBV6-5 with TRBJ2-5; D may be TRBD2 (5 bases). V lost 1 base and J 2 bases, leaving 14 bases between the germline ends. Per the germline V gene, CDR1 is MNHEY and CDR2 is SVGAGI. The CDR3 covers 16 residues. The CDR3: CASSYLAERLQETQYF. In nucleotides, the CDR3 is TGTGCCAGCAGTTACTTGGCAGAGAGACTACAAGAGACCCAGTACTTC.

This chain uses TRBV10-2 with TRBJ2-5; tentatively, D is TRBD1 (5 bases). From germline, CDR1 is WSHSY and CDR2 SAAADI. This CDR3 contains 15 residues. V was cut by 0 bases and J by 3 bases, with 11 bases left in between. CDR3 bases: TGCGCCAGCAGTGAGTCGACTGGGGCGAAAGAGACCCAGTACTTC. It yields the protein CASSESTGAKETQYF.

The rearrangement joins TRBV30 to TRBJ2-7; 7 nucleotides agree with TRBD2. The V and J ends lost 4 bases and 0 bases, in that order; junction bases with no gene match: 6. CDR3 length: 14 residues. Germline V lookup: CDR1 GTSNPN, CDR2 SVGIG (reference sequence). CDR3 sequence: CAWTIGGSSYEQYF. In DNA, the CDR3 is TGTGCCTGGACGATCGGGGGGTCCTCCTACGAGCAGTACTTC.

This clonotype was seen at least ten times. This chain uses TRBV28 with TRBJ2-1; D ambiguous. The CDR3 is 12 amino acids. Trimming took off 5 bases at V and 4 bases at J, with 6 bases between the two ends. Germline CDR1 reads MDHEN; CDR2 reads SYDVKM. For the CDR3, the DNA is TGTGCCAGCAGTCCCTCGTACAATGAGCAGTTCTTC. This codes for CASSPSYNEQFF.

This clonotype was detected a few times. The chain joins TRBV5-5 to TRBJ2-2, with 8 bases that match TRBD1. This CDR3 has 13 residues. V lost 5 bases to trimming and J lost 6 bases; unmatched junction nucleotides: 3. Germline V CDR1 and CDR2: SGHKS, YYEKEE (reference sequence). CDR3 in DNA: TGTGCCAGCAGACCGACAGGGGCCGGGGAGCTGTTTTTT. Residues: CASRPTGAGELFF. The full variable domain, its missing parts supplied by reference TRBV5-5 and TRBJ2-2, is DAGVTQSPTHLIKTRGQQVTLRCSPISGHKSVSWYQQVLGQGPQFIFQYYEKEERGRGNFPDRFSARQFPNYSSELNVNALLLGDSALYLCASRPTGAGELFFGEGSRLTVL.